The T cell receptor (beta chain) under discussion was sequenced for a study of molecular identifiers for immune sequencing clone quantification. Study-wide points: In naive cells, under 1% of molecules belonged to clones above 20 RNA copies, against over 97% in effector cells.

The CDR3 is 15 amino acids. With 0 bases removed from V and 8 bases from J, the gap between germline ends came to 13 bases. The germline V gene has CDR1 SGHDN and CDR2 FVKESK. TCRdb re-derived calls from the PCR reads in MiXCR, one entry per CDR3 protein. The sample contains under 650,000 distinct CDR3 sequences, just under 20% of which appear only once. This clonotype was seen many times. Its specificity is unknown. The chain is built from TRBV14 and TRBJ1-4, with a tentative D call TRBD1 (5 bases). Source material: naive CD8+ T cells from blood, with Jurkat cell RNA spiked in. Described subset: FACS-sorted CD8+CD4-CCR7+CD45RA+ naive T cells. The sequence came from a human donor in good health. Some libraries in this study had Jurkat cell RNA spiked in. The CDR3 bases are TGTGCCAGCAGCCAAGATCCGAGGGGCCGAGAAAAACTGTTTTTT. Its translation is CASSQDPRGREKLFF.